This T cell receptor beta chain was recorded in a study of lymphopenia after photon versus proton radiotherapy. Clones were sequenced by immunoSEQ multiplex PCR, and TCRdb holds only the in-frame ones, with some missing. This sample has some 64,000 clones; about nine tenths occur once, and the top ten carry roughly 13%. Overall study results and limits: Post-nadir diversity loss with photons came from oligoclonal expansion, particularly CD8+ Temra cells.

Per the germline V gene, CDR1 is MNHEY and CDR2 is SMNVEV (reference sequence). The length of the CDR3 is 14 residues. V was shortened by 4 bases and J by 4 bases, with 13 bases between the two germline ends. As regards this clone: The target antigen is unknown.

Source: peripheral blood, taken from a patient treated with proton-based radiotherapy. V usage is TRBV27 and J usage is TRBJ2-5; tentative D call: TRBD2 (6 bases). The source is an elderly man with esophageal cancer. CDR3 sequence reads: CASSSRGGIETQYF. The CDR3 region has the DNA TGTGCCAGCAGTTCAAGGGGAGGAATAGAGACCCAGTACTTC.